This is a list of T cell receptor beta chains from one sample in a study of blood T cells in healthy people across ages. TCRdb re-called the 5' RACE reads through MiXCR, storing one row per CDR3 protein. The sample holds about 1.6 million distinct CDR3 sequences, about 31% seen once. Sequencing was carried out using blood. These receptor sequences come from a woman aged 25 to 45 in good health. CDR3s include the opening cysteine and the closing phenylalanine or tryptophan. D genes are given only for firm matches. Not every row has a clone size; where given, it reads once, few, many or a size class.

CDR3: CASSLSLASMDTQYF
DNA: TGTGCCAGCAGCTTAAGTCTGGCGAGCATGGATACGCAGTATTTT
length: 15
J: TRBJ2-3
D: .
V: TRBV7-2
size: .

CDR3: CSARGGGGTYEQYF
DNA: TGCAGTGCTAGGGGCGGAGGGGGAACCTACGAGCAGTACTTC
length: 14
J: TRBJ2-7
D: .
V: TRBV20-1
size: .

CDR3: CASSFNREGNEQFF
DNA: TGTGCCAGCAGTTTTAACAGGGAGGGGAATGAGCAGTTCTTC
length: 14
J: TRBJ2-1
D: .
V: TRBV6-5
size: few

CDR3: CSATGQGAGNEQFF
DNA: TGCAGTGCCACGGGACAGGGGGCAGGTAATGAGCAGTTCTTC
length: 14
J: TRBJ2-1
D: TRBD1
V: TRBV20-1
size: few

CDR3: CATSRERVGSYGYTF
DNA: TGTGCCACCAGCAGAGAGCGGGTTGGCTCCTATGGCTACACCTTC
length: 15
J: TRBJ1-2
D: .
V: TRBV15
size: .

CDR3: CASSPQGFTYEQYF
DNA: TGTGCCAGCAGCCCCCAGGGATTTACCTACGAGCAGTACTTC
length: 14
J: TRBJ2-7
D: .
V: TRBV3-1
size: .

CDR3: CATSSRDREWEGTEAFF
DNA: TGTGCCACCAGCTCCCGGGACAGGGAATGGGAGGGCACTGAAGCTTTCTTT
length: 17
J: TRBJ1-1
D: TRBD1
V: TRBV15
size: few

CDR3: CASSLGLAFDEQYF
DNA: TGTGCCAGCAGTTTGGGACTAGCGTTCGACGAGCAGTACTTC
length: 14
J: TRBJ2-7
D: TRBD2
V: TRBV27
size: many

CDR3: CASSAPMEISSNTEAFF
DNA: TGTGCCAGCAGCGCCCCGATGGAGATATCGTCGAACACTGAAGCTTTCTTT
length: 17
J: TRBJ1-1
D: .
V: TRBV9
size: .

CDR3: CASSDRDGRYEQYF
DNA: TGTGCCAGCAGTGACCGGGACGGACGCTACGAGCAGTACTTC
length: 14
J: TRBJ2-7
D: .
V: TRBV5-5
size: .

CDR3: CASSPQAGGFPYEQYF
DNA: TGTGCCAGCAGTCCCCAGGCGGGAGGGTTCCCCTACGAGCAGTACTTC
length: 16
J: TRBJ2-7
D: TRBD2
V: TRBV12-3/TRBV12-4
size: few

CDR3: CSAFPGSSYEQYF
DNA: TGCAGTGCTTTCCCAGGGAGCTCCTACGAGCAGTACTTC
length: 13
J: TRBJ2-7
D: .
V: TRBV20-1
size: .

CDR3: CASSFTTGSPLHF
DNA: TGTGCCAGCAGTTTTACGACGGGCTCACCCCTCCACTTT
length: 13
J: TRBJ1-6
D: .
V: TRBV28
size: .

CDR3: CSAPAGTSGVYEQFF
DNA: TGCAGTGCTCCGGCCGGGACTAGCGGGGTCTATGAGCAGTTCTTC
length: 15
J: TRBJ2-1
D: TRBD2
V: TRBV20-1
size: .

CDR3: CASSVEPSVTYEQYF
DNA: TGTGCCAGCAGCGTAGAGCCTAGCGTGACCTACGAGCAGTACTTC
length: 15
J: TRBJ2-7
D: .
V: TRBV9
size: .

CDR3: CSASRTAHSTNEKLFF
DNA: TGCAGTGCTAGCCGGACAGCTCACTCAACTAATGAAAAACTGTTTTTT
length: 16
J: TRBJ1-4
D: .
V: TRBV20-1
size: few

CDR3: CASRTTGQGNYEQYF
DNA: TGTGCCAGCAGGACTACAGGACAGGGGAACTACGAGCAGTACTTC
length: 15
J: TRBJ2-7
D: TRBD1
V: TRBV7-9
size: few

CDR3: CASSLSGTGLGNNEQFF
DNA: TGCGCCAGCAGCTTGTCGGGGACAGGTTTGGGAAACAATGAGCAGTTCTTC
length: 17
J: TRBJ2-1
D: TRBD1
V: TRBV5-1
size: .

CDR3: CASSGGVSGTDEQFF
DNA: TGCGCCAGCAGTGGAGGTGTTAGCGGGACAGATGAGCAGTTCTTC
length: 15
J: TRBJ2-1
D: .
V: TRBV10-2
size: .

CDR3: CASSSWNRIGGETQYF
DNA: TGTGCCAGCAGTTCCTGGAACCGGATAGGAGGAGAGACCCAGTACTTC
length: 16
J: TRBJ2-5
D: .
V: TRBV7-2
size: .

CDR3: CASYSSGTDGYTF
DNA: TGTGCCAGCTATAGCAGCGGGACGGATGGCTACACCTTC
length: 13
J: TRBJ1-2
D: .
V: TRBV7-9
size: few